This T cell receptor beta chain was retrieved from a study of blood T cell repertoires in COVID-19. About the study: The United States, Italy and Spain provided the acute and convalescent COVID-19 samples. Sample material is recorded as cDNA or gDNA derived from T cells, B-cell-depleted T cells, or PBMCs.

Per the original methods: The assay estimated nucleated cells by amplifying reference gene primers. Assay used: immunoSEQ multiplex PCR; TCRdb lists only in-frame clones, some missing. From that table come the V and J calls and clone size; the DNA was used to work out D and trimming. This repertoire shows about 46,000 clones, about 86% found once; its top ten account for 5.5% to 6.5%. The clonotype originates from an elderly woman with acute or convalescent COVID-19. Material: peripheral blood.

The CDR3 nucleotides read TGTGCCAGCAGCTCCCCGGGAATCTACAATGAGCAGTTCTTC. This sequence encodes CASSSPGIYNEQFF. The chain joins TRBV7-3 to TRBJ2-1, with D perhaps matching TRBD2 (5 bases). V lost 4 bases and J 3 bases, leaving 10 bases between the germline ends. The germline V gene has CDR1 SGHTA and CDR2 FQGTGA. The CDR3 is 14 amino acids.